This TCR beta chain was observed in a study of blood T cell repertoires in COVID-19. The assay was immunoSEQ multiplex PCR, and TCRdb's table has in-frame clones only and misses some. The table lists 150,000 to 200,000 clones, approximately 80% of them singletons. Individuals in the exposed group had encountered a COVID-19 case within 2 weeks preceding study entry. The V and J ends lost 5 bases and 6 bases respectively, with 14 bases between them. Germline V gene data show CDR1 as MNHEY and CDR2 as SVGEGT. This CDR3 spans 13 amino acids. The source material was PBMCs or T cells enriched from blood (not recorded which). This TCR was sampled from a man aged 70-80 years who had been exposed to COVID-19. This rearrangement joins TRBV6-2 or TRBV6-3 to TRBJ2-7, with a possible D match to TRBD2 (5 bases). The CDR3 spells CASSRTGEREQYF. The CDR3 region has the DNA TGTGCCAGCAGTCGGACTGGGGAACGCGAGCAGTACTTC.